This TCR beta chain derives from a study of molecular identifiers for immune sequencing clone quantification. Study-wide points: Naive cells had under 1% of molecules in clones above 20 RNA copies, effectors over 99%.

This CDR3 comprises 15 residues. The germline V gene encodes CDR1 MNHNS and CDR2 SASEGT. V was pared by 4 bases and J by 2 bases, with 5 bases of the junction left unmatched. This clonotype was counted ten times or more. What it binds is not known. Sorting recovered naive CD8 T cells on a CD8+CD4-CCR7+CD45RA+ profile. TCRdb redid the calling of the PCR reads with MiXCR, one entry per CDR3 protein. The sample has some 650,000 distinct CDR3 sequences; just under 20% are singletons. Sequenced: naive CD8+ T cells from blood, with Jurkat cell RNA spiked in. The subset denotes: FACS-sorted CD8+CD4-CCR7+CD45RA+ naive T cells. V is TRBV6-1 and J is TRBJ2-7; 10 nucleotides match TRBD1. This TCR derives from a human donor in good health. Some libraries in this study had Jurkat cell RNA spiked in. This chain's CDR3 is CASSVPGQGTYEQYF. In DNA form, the CDR3 reads TGTGCCAGCAGTGTGCCGGGACAGGGGACCTACGAGCAGTACTTC.